Sequencing of this T cell receptor (beta chain) was carried out in a study of cytomegalovirus exposure and HLA in healthy donors. Notes on the study in general: The study labeled under 200 TCR beta chains cytomegalovirus-associated. Researchers left out some V segments, among them TRBV6-2 and TRBV6-3, as indistinguishable.

PCR amplification relied on 60 Vbeta primers (plus 13 Jbeta primers). Data came from immunoSEQ multiplex PCR; TCRdb stores just in-frame clones and leaves some out. The sample lists about 120,000 clones, about 76% occurring once. Concerning this clone itself: Its target is unknown.

V dropped 0 bases and J dropped 9 bases, with 6 bases sitting between them. The CDR3 has 12 amino acids. The germline V gene has CDR1 SGHDN and CDR2 FVKESK. The TCR sequence derives from a woman aged 30 to 39 in good health and CMV-seronegative. Sample: PBMCs. This sequence joins TRBV14 and TRBJ1-5; no definite D call. As DNA, the CDR3 is TGTGCCAGCAGCCAAGAAGTCGGGCCCCAGCATTTT. Amino acid sequence: CASSQEVGPQHF.